One and the same sample provided the 2 T cell receptor beta chains below, sequenced in a study of cytomegalovirus exposure and HLA in healthy donors. Repertoires were generated with immunoSEQ multiplex PCR, while TCRdb's copy carries only in-frame clones and drops some. This sample yields about 83,000 clones, of which approximately 96% are seen a single time; under 1.5% belongs to the top ten. Sequences were obtained from PBMCs. The receptors were sampled from a woman aged 18-29 years in good health and CMV-seronegative.

This sequence joins TRBV6-1 and TRBJ1-2; 10 bases agree with TRBD1. V dropped 11 bases and J dropped 1; count of bases not matched to a gene: 7. CDR1 is MNHNS and CDR2 is SASEGT in the germline V gene. This CDR3 region has 14 residues. The CDR3, as DNA: TGTGCCGGGAGACAGGGGGCTAATAACTATGGCTACACCTTC. It specifies CAGRQGANNYGYTF.

V gene TRBV6-5 combines with J gene TRBJ2-3, with D uncertain. The CDR3 length is 14 residues. Germline loops: CDR1 MNHEY, CDR2 SVGAGI. V was trimmed by 0 bases and J by 2 bases, leaving 6 bases between them. The CDR3 reads CASSYSAPTDTQYF. CDR3 coding DNA: TGTGCCAGCAGTTACTCGGCCCCCACAGATACGCAGTATTTT.